The 7 T cell receptor beta chains presented below share a single source sample, sequenced in a study of CXCR3 chemokines and chemotherapy response in bladder cancer. TCRdb processed the PCR reads anew with MiXCR; each CDR3 protein has one entry. This table has fewer than 300 distinct CDR3 sequences, about 12% appearing once. Collection of the sample occurred from a patient whose treatment included neoadjuvant chemotherapy. The receptors derive from a human donor with bladder cancer that did not respond to neoadjuvant chemotherapy.

The chain uses TRBV20-1 and TRBJ2-7, with TRBD2 matching 11 bases. The V gene's germline CDR1 is DFQATT and CDR2 SNEGSKA (reference sequence). CDR3 length: 13 amino acids. V trimming: 5 bases; J trimming: 4 bases; junction bases outside the gene matches: 4. CDR3 amino acids: CSAGLAGGYEQYF. The CDR3 nucleotides are TGCAGTGCTGGCCTAGCGGGAGGTTACGAGCAGTACTTC.

As for this clonotype: Given a far larger clone just one base away, this is likely a sequencing read error. J is TRBJ1-5 and V is TRBV6-1; TRBD1 matches 7 bases. CDR1 and CDR2 from the germline V gene are MNHNS and SASEGT. This CDR3 has 17 residues. The CDR3 DNA is TGTGCCGGCAGCTTTCATACAGGGGAGAGGAGCAATCAGCCCCAGCATTTT. Its translation is CAGSFHTGERSNQPQHF.

This clonotype is labeled as medium-sized. This chain links TRBV6-5 with TRBJ2-3, with 10 bases fitting TRBD1. The CDR3 is 16 amino acids. Germline lookup yields CDR1 MNHEY and CDR2 SVGAGI. V shed 6 bases, J shed 1 base, and the junction held 7 bases outside the gene matches. CDR3 in amino acids: CASRTGGGGGTDTQYF. In DNA form, the CDR3 reads TGTGCCAGCAGGACAGGGGGCGGAGGTGGCACAGATACGCAGTATTTT.

By share, this clonotype counts as medium-sized. The genes are TRBV13 and TRBJ2-7; 9 bases align to TRBD1. The V gene's germline CDR1 is PRHDT and CDR2 FYEKMQ (reference sequence). This CDR3 region has 14 residues. J was trimmed by 6 bases and V by 6 bases; bases with no gene match: 9. CDR3 sequence (DNA): TGTGCCAGCAGACAATGGGACAGGGACGGCGAGCAGTACTTC. Protein: CASRQWDRDGEQYF. The whole variable domain, remainder taken from reference TRBV13 and TRBJ2-7, is AAGVIQSPRHLIKEKRETATLKCYPIPRHDTVYWYQQGPGQDPQFLISFYEKMQSDKGSIPDRFSAQQFSDYHSELNMSSLELGDSALYFCASRQWDRDGEQYFGPGTRLTVT.

This clonotype is labeled hyperexpanded (1% or more). The CDR3 reads CASSYWGPNSNTGELFF. DNA for the CDR3: TGTGCCAGCAGTTACTGGGGACCCAACTCGAACACCGGGGAGCTGTTTTTT. The chain carries TRBV6-6 and TRBJ2-2, with D perhaps given as TRBD1 or TRBD2 (5 bases each). Per the germline V gene, CDR1 is MNHNY and CDR2 is SVGAGI (reference sequence). The CDR3 loop spans 17 amino acids. V dropped 1 base and J dropped 0 bases, with 12 bases sitting between them.

This clonotype was counted between two and nine times. This sequence joins TRBV19 and TRBJ1-5; TRBD1 agrees at 8 bases. The J segment lost 0 bases and the V segment lost 3 bases, leaving 13 bases of the junction unmatched. The CDR3 is 19 amino acids. The germline CDR1 and CDR2 sequences are LNHDA and SQIVND (reference sequence). The CDR3 region is CASSIEGETGELSNQPQHF. CDR3 nucleotides: TGTGCCAGTAGTATCGAGGGGGAGACAGGGGAGCTTAGCAATCAGCCCCAGCATTTT.

The sample holds many counts of this clonotype. The rearrangement uses TRBV20-1 and TRBJ2-7, with no clear D. The CDR3 is 15 residues long. CDR1 and CDR2 from the germline V gene are DFQATT and SNEGSKA (reference sequence). The V gene lost 0 bases and the J gene lost 0 bases, with 12 bases spanning the gap. CDR3 sequence: CSARDGSPSSYEQYF. The CDR3 DNA follows: TGCAGTGCTAGAGATGGTAGCCCGAGCTCCTACGAGCAGTACTTC.